This entry features one TCR beta chain sequence. It has no known antigen specificity. The input lacks base qualities; no much larger clone sits a single base away. The source of the sample is a study of CD8 T cells in Susac syndrome (dated by TCRdb to between 2017 and 2020). Looking at the study overall: Whether CD8+ T cell activation and differentiation in Susac syndrome was antigen driven was tested using repertoire sequencing. Broader findings and caveats from the paper: The study acknowledged that relatively few individuals were included in the TCR sequencing and HLA analysis.

High-throughput TCR beta sequencing profiled peripheral blood CD8+ and CD4+ T cells from healthy donors, Susac syndrome patients and multiple sclerosis patients. Treatment-naive patients with stable or active relapsing-remitting disease fulfilling revised McDonald criteria were used as multiple sclerosis controls. Bulk CD8+ and CD4+ T cells were purified magnetically by negative isolation, whereas CD8+ TEMRA cells were enriched by FACS. Blood was drawn into EDTA tubes, processed within 24 hours, and PBMCs were isolated by density gradient centrifugation. PBMCs intended for TCR sequencing were cryopreserved in liquid nitrogen and were subsequently thawed in a 37 degrees C water bath. Purity of sorted or isolated CD4+, CD8+ and CD8+ TEMRA cells was at least 90%. RNA was extracted with the RNeasy kit and roughly 0.5 to 1 ug was reverse transcribed using random hexamers. The immunoSEQ multiplex PCR assay, covering 54 Vbeta and 13 Jbeta segments, was used to amplify TCR beta CDR3 regions. Bias from PCR amplification was corrected by using a synthetic template baseline for primer optimization and for computational correction. In the authors' own workflow: Reads were annotated to V, D and J genes per IMGT and analyzed with immunoSEQ Analyzer, keeping only productive sequences. Clonality was computed as one minus Shannon entropy normalized by log2 of the number of productive unique sequences. For each patient and control, public and private clones were evaluated among the 100 most prevalent clones. Clones were defined as Susac-specific when absent from the healthy and MS cohorts, from about a thousand published viral clones and from other ImmuneACCESS disease sequences. TCRdb's own reprocessing of the public reads used fastp at Q25 and MiXCR and kept productive beta chains. Each entry is one CDR3 protein sequence, shown with its most common DNA and genes. The V and J calls come from TCRdb's annotation, not from the publication. Here the sample has over 300,000 distinct CDR3 sequences; about 92% occur a single time. The ten largest clones take up roughly 0.064% of the sample.

V loses 2 bases, J loses 5 bases, and the germline ends lie 10 bases apart. The CDR3 goes from the cysteine to the phenylalanine over 13 residues. This entry keeps only the CDR3 DNA: 39 bases, framed from base 1. From the germline V gene (reference sequence), CDR1 is PRHDT and CDR2 is FYEKMQ. Sequencing used CD4+ T cells from PBMCs. In this chain, TRBV13 is recombined with TRBJ2-7; the D call is tentative, TRBD1 or TRBD2, as each matches 5 bases. The source of this sequence is a human donor with multiple sclerosis. CDR3 protein: CASSLPRGDEQYF. The sequenced DNA is TGTGCCAGCAGCTTACCCAGAGGGGACGAGCAGTACTTC.